Following are 23 T cell receptor beta chains from one sample sequenced in a study of T-cell memory formation after mild COVID-19. MiXCR, run by TCRdb on the 5' RACE reads, gives a single entry per CDR3 protein. Altogether more than 250,000 distinct CDR3 sequences are present, over 15% being singletons, with the ten largest covering 20% to 25%. The source material was PBMCs or a T cell subset sorted from them (not recorded which). Receptor source: a man aged 18 to 29 who had mild COVID-19 (a few samples of this study predate the infection). Cell type and time point are not known.

The V call is TRBV2, the J call TRBJ1-6; D call uncertain. Deletions cut 4 bases from V and 9 bases from J, with 4 bases between. The germline V gene encodes CDR1 SNHLY and CDR2 FYNNEI. This CDR3 is 11 amino acids long. The CDR3 region is CASSGVSPLHF. CDR3 in DNA: TGTGCCAGCAGTGGGGTTTCACCCCTCCACTTT.

A few counts support this clonotype. The rearrangement uses TRBV12-3 or TRBV12-4 and TRBJ1-5; D possibly corresponds to TRBD1 (5 bases). The length of the CDR3 is 14 residues. The ends were cut back, 5 bases at V and 7 bases at J, with 15 bases in the middle. The CDR3 nucleotides read TGTGCCAGCAGTCGGGGGTCGGGAGGGCAGCCCCAGCATTTT. Translation: CASSRGSGGQPQHF.

A few counts support this clonotype. V and J are TRBV20-1 and TRBJ1-1, with TRBD1 as a possible D gene (6 bases). The CDR3 is 12 residues long. Germline V gene lookup returns CDR1 DFQATT and CDR2 SNEGSKA (reference sequence). V lost 0 bases, J lost 4 bases, and 6 bases lay in between. The CDR3 bases are TGCAGTGCTAGAGACAGGGGCACTGAAGCTTTCTTT. It is translated as CSARDRGTEAFF.

This clonotype was detected a few times. The chain has TRBV4-2 and TRBJ1-5, with 7 bases lining up with TRBD1. The CDR3 totals 17 residues. Germline V gene sequence: CDR1 LGHNA, CDR2 YNFKEQ. J was trimmed by 2 bases and V by 2 bases; bases with no gene match: 9. The CDR3 protein is CASSQIEGARGNQPQHF. For the CDR3, the DNA is TGTGCCAGCAGCCAAATTGAGGGGGCGCGAGGCAATCAGCCCCAGCATTTT.

This clonotype showed up just a few times. V usage is TRBV4-2 and J usage is TRBJ2-7; the D gene could be TRBD1 or TRBD2 (5 bases each). The CDR3 sequence is 15 residues long. CDR1 LGHNA and CDR2 YNFKEQ come from the germline V gene. V lost 2 bases and J 5 bases, leaving 16 bases between the germline ends. CDR3 amino acids: CASSQIRDAFHEQYF. CDR3 DNA: TGTGCCAGCAGCCAAATCCGGGACGCGTTCCACGAGCAGTACTTC.

The chain has TRBV5-1 and TRBJ2-2; 7 bases fit TRBD1. There are 15 residues in the CDR3. V lost 4 bases, J lost 3 bases, and 6 bases stayed unmatched. From germline, CDR1 is SGHRS and CDR2 YFSETQ. CDR3 amino acids: CASSLQGMYTGELFF. DNA for the CDR3: TGCGCCAGCAGCCTACAGGGGATGTACACCGGGGAGCTGTTTTTT.

In this sample, this clonotype turned up many times. The chain is built from TRBV5-1 and TRBJ2-5, with a possible D match to TRBD1 (5 bases). Germline CDR1 SGHRS, CDR2 YFSETQ. The CDR3 is 13 residues long. V gave up 2 bases and J gave up 14 bases, with 19 bases separating them. The CDR3 DNA is TGCGCCAGCAGCTTAAAGTCCGACAGCGTTTATTACTTC. Protein product: CASSLKSDSVYYF.

This clonotype has only a few counts. The V gene is TRBV5-1, the J gene TRBJ2-1, with 11 bases matching TRBD2. The CDR3 is 15 residues long. Unmatched junction bases numbered 4, after V lost 2 bases and J lost 6 bases. Germline lookup yields CDR1 SGHRS and CDR2 YFSETQ. CDR3 sequence reads: CASSLELAGANEQFF. Here the CDR3 DNA reads TGCGCCAGCAGCTTAGAACTAGCGGGGGCCAATGAGCAGTTCTTC.

The table lists this clonotype with a few counts. The V gene is TRBV6-5, the J gene TRBJ2-3; D might be TRBD1 or TRBD2, each matching 5 bases. CDR3 length: 15 residues. V lost 6 bases, J lost 2 bases, and 15 bases lay in between. Germline CDR1 reads MNHEY; CDR2 reads SVGAGI. The CDR3, as DNA: TGTGCCAGCAGACACTCCGGGACGGACACAGATACGCAGTATTTT. This translates into CASRHSGTDTDTQYF.

This clonotype has ten or more counts. V gene TRBV10-3 combines with J gene TRBJ2-7; possible D gene TRBD1, 6 bases. Germline V gene lookup returns CDR1 ENHRY and CDR2 SYGVKD. This CDR3 comprises 14 residues. V was trimmed by 0 bases and J by 0 bases, leaving 6 bases between them. For the CDR3, the DNA is TGTGCCATCAGTGAGTCGGACAGCTCCTACGAGCAGTACTTC. Translation gives CAISESDSSYEQYF.

V is TRBV4-2 and J is TRBJ2-1, with D possibly being TRBD2 (5 bases). Looked up from germline, CDR1 is LGHNA and CDR2 is YNFKEQ. V gave up 4 bases and J gave up 8 bases, with 12 bases separating them. The CDR3 extends over 13 amino acids. This chain's CDR3 is CASSREGRDEQFF. CDR3 in DNA: TGTGCCAGCAGCCGCGAAGGGCGGGATGAGCAGTTCTTC.

This clonotype was counted between two and nine times. This chain connects TRBV18 to TRBJ2-7; TRBD1 matches 7 bases. V lost 4 bases to trimming and J lost 3 bases; unmatched junction nucleotides: 9. The CDR3 contains 15 residues. Looked up from germline, CDR1 is KGHSH and CDR2 is LQKENI. This chain's CDR3 is CASSQTTGAGYEQYF. CDR3 DNA: TGTGCCAGCTCACAAACAACAGGGGCTGGCTACGAGCAGTACTTC.

This clonotype has more than one count but fewer than ten. The chain combines TRBV20-1 with TRBJ2-1; D is ambiguous. The CDR3 loop spans 13 amino acids. V was pared by 2 bases and J by 0 bases, with 5 bases between. Per the germline V gene, CDR1 is DFQATT and CDR2 is SNEGSKA (reference sequence). The CDR3 sequence is CSARPSSYNEQFF. CDR3 nucleotide sequence: TGCAGTGCTAGACCGAGCTCCTACAATGAGCAGTTCTTC.

Ten or more counts support this clonotype. The chain joins TRBV6-5 to TRBJ2-3; D gene unclear. V was clipped by 2 bases and J by 5 bases, with 2 bases between them. The CDR3 is made up of 11 amino acids. The germline V gene encodes CDR1 MNHEY and CDR2 SVGAGI. CDR3 loop: CASSYGDTQYF. The CDR3 DNA reads TGTGCCAGCAGTTACGGAGATACGCAGTATTTT.

This clonotype came up many times. The chain joins TRBV6-2 or TRBV6-3 to TRBJ2-5; TRBD1 matches 9 bases. CDR3 length equals 15 residues. The germline CDR1 and CDR2 sequences are MNHEY and SVGEGT. After removal of 5 bases from V and 5 bases from J, the junction contained 9 bases not matched to a gene. As DNA, the CDR3 is TGTGCCAGCAGTCCTGGGACAGGGAACCGGGAGACCCAGTACTTC. Protein sequence: CASSPGTGNRETQYF.

The table lists this clonotype with a few counts. J is TRBJ1-2 and V is TRBV29-1; 7 positions match TRBD1. V dropped 6 bases and J dropped 5; count of bases not matched to a gene: 9. CDR1 is SQVTM, CDR2 ANQGSEA, per germline. CDR3 length: 13 amino acids. CDR3 loop: CSVTLRTGYGYTF. In nucleotides, the CDR3 is TGCAGCGTCACCCTGAGGACAGGTTATGGCTACACCTTC. Together with reference TRBV29-1 and TRBJ1-2, the CDR3 gives the full variable domain: SAVISQKPSRDICQRGTSLTIQCQVDSQVTMMFWYRQQPGQSLTLIATANQGSEATYESGFVIDKFPISRPNLTFSTLTVSNMSPEDSSIYLCSVTLRTGYGYTFGSGTRLTVV.

The chain has TRBV7-9 and TRBJ1-1, with D perhaps matching TRBD1 (5 bases). Between the trimmed V and J ends, which lost 6 bases and 4 bases, there was a span of 12 bases. The CDR3 extends over 13 amino acids. The germline V gene has CDR1 SEHNR and CDR2 FQNEAQ (reference sequence). The CDR3 spells CASRRDGSTEAFF. In DNA, the CDR3 is TGTGCCAGCAGGAGGGACGGGTCCACTGAAGCTTTCTTT.

The chain joins TRBV9 to TRBJ1-5; D call uncertain. Germline CDR1 and CDR2: SGDLS and YYNGEE. Between the trimmed V and J ends, which lost 0 bases and 0 bases, there was a span of 7 bases. The CDR3 sequence is 15 residues long. CDR3 amino acids: CASSVDGYSNQPQHF. DNA of the CDR3: TGTGCCAGCAGCGTAGATGGGTATAGCAATCAGCCCCAGCATTTT. Using reference TRBV9 and TRBJ1-5 for the parts outside the CDR3, the full variable domain is DSGVTQTPKHLITATGQRVTLRCSPRSGDLSVYWYQQSLDQGLQFLIQYYNGEERAKGNILERFSAQQFPDLHSELNLSSLELGDSALYFCASSVDGYSNQPQHFGDGTRLSIL.

The chain carries TRBV6-5 and TRBJ1-6; D gene unclear. The CDR3 extends over 16 amino acids. The V end was cut by 2 bases, the J end by 3 bases, with 11 bases between. Germline CDR1 and CDR2: MNHEY and SVGAGI. This CDR3 reads CASSYRRAGYNSPLHF. The CDR3 DNA reads TGTGCCAGCAGTTACCGACGGGCTGGCTATAATTCACCCCTCCACTTT.

The chain is built from TRBV5-1 and TRBJ2-3, with D uncertain. Trimming removed 3 bases from V and 1 base from J, with 6 bases in between. Germline assignment: CDR1 SGHRS and CDR2 YFSETQ. The CDR3 loop spans 13 amino acids. The CDR3 loop reads CASSWVGTDTQYF. The CDR3 region has the DNA TGCGCCAGCAGCTGGGTGGGCACAGATACGCAGTATTTT.

This clonotype was detected a few times. CDR3: CASSHRSTGLETQYF. The CDR3 bases are TGCGCCAGCAGCCATAGGTCGACAGGGCTTGAGACCCAGTACTTC. The chain links TRBV4-1 to TRBJ2-5, with TRBD1 matching 7 bases. V lost 3 bases and J lost 5; bases outside the gene matches: 9. Germline CDR1 MGHRA, CDR2 YSYEKL. The CDR3 has 15 residues.

This clonotype was counted a few times. The CDR3 DNA reads TGTGCCAGCAGCTTAAATTCGGCGATCCAAGAGACCCAGTACTTC. This gives the protein CASSLNSAIQETQYF. The rearrangement uses TRBV7-2 and TRBJ2-5, with no clear D. The germline V gene encodes CDR1 SGHTA and CDR2 FQGNSA. V shed 2 bases and J shed 1 base, with 11 bases lying between them. There are 15 residues in the CDR3.

The CDR3 nucleotides are TGTGCCAGCAGCCAAGTCGGTTTGAGTGAGCAGTTCTTC. It translates to CASSQVGLSEQFF. This chain connects TRBV14 to TRBJ2-1; D is undetermined. Germline CDR1 is SGHDN and CDR2 is FVKESK. The CDR3 extends over 13 amino acids. V was trimmed by 1 base and J by 9 bases, leaving 10 bases between them.